Below are 30 T cell receptor beta chains sequenced from a single sample in a study of T cells in Graves' hyperthyroidism and ophthalmopathy. TCR beta CDR3 sequences were amplified from RNA transcripts. The TCR CDR3 first-round RT-PCR relied on the HTBI primer set. TCRdb re-called the multiplex PCR reads through MiXCR, storing one row per CDR3 protein. Of around 350,000 distinct CDR3 sequences listed, over 15% are singletons. Sequencing used blood. The receptors were gathered from a young woman with Graves' hyperthyroidism.

V gene TRBV6-2 or TRBV6-3 combines with J gene TRBJ1-5; D is uncertain. Trimming left V 8 bases short and J 1 base short, with 9 bases between. CDR1 is MNHEY and CDR2 is SVGEGT in the germline V gene. The CDR3 runs to 13 residues. CDR3 DNA: TGTGCCAGCGAGGTGGACAGCAATCAGCCCCAGCATTTT. Protein product: CASEVDSNQPQHF.

This clonotype was recorded at least ten times. The chain employs TRBV28 and TRBJ1-5; D unresolved. CDR1 is MDHEN and CDR2 is SYDVKM in the germline V gene. The CDR3 spans 15 residues. The V end lost 7 bases, the J end lost 0 bases, and 13 bases lay between the germline ends. CDR3 nucleotides: TGTGCCAGCAAGGGTCAGGAATATAGCAATCAGCCCCAGCATTTT. It specifies CASKGQEYSNQPQHF.

This clonotype was detected many times. The chain combines TRBV28 with TRBJ1-2; D is perhaps TRBD1 (5 bases). This CDR3 spans 16 amino acids. Between the trimmed V and J ends, which lost 3 bases and 3 bases, there was a span of 17 bases. Germline loops: CDR1 MDHEN, CDR2 SYDVKM. In DNA, the CDR3 is TGTGCCAGCAGTTTCCCGACAGCCAACCTCGACTATGGCTACACCTTC. Translating gives CASSFPTANLDYGYTF.

The chain combines TRBV28 with TRBJ1-5; D is perhaps TRBD1 (5 bases). Trimming stripped 2 bases from V and 0 bases from J, with 17 bases between. Germline loops: CDR1 MDHEN, CDR2 SYDVKM. The CDR3 spans 18 residues. CDR3: CASSLLRLGRHSNQPQHF. CDR3 coding DNA: TGTGCCAGCAGTTTACTCCGCCTGGGGCGGCATAGCAATCAGCCCCAGCATTTT.

CDR3 in amino acids: CASSGAGTGVREQYF. CDR3 nucleotide sequence: TGTGCCAGCTCAGGGGCCGGGACAGGGGTCCGCGAGCAGTACTTC. This chain links TRBV18 with TRBJ2-7; 10 bases match TRBD1. Germline CDR1 KGHSH, CDR2 LQKENI. V gave up 5 bases and J gave up 6 bases; unmatched junction bases: 10. This CDR3 comprises 15 residues.

The chain links TRBV19 to TRBJ1-2, with no clear D. V was cut by 0 bases and J by 8 bases, with 4 bases left in between. CDR3 size: 11 residues. Germline V gene data show CDR1 as LNHDA and CDR2 as SQIVND (reference sequence). CDR3 coding DNA: TGTGCCAGTAGTATAGATGGCGGCTACACCTTC. Its protein is CASSIDGGYTF.

This clonotype was seen at least ten times. This rearrangement joins TRBV29-1 to TRBJ1-1; a weak D match, TRBD1 (6 bases). Germline assignment: CDR1 SQVTM and CDR2 ANQGSEA. The CDR3 is 13 residues long. Trimming left V 6 bases short and J 0 bases short, with 11 bases between. CDR3 loop: CSVPGQMNTEAFF. In DNA form, the CDR3 reads TGCAGCGTCCCTGGACAGATGAACACTGAAGCTTTCTTT.

This chain joins TRBV5-1 and TRBJ2-7; the match to TRBD1 covers 7 bases. V lost 3 bases to trimming and J lost 1 base; unmatched junction nucleotides: 7. CDR3 size: 15 residues. Germline assignment: CDR1 SGHRS and CDR2 YFSETQ. The CDR3 is CASSWGTAMSYEQYF. The CDR3 DNA sequence: TGCGCCAGCAGCTGGGGGACAGCAATGTCCTACGAGCAGTACTTC.

The J gene is TRBJ2-3, the V gene TRBV3-1, with TRBD2 matching 8 bases. In germline, CDR1 is LGHDT, CDR2 YNNKEL (reference sequence). After removal of 5 bases from V and 5 bases from J, the junction contained 9 bases not matched to a gene. The CDR3 runs 15 residues. The CDR3 nucleotides are TGTGCCAGCAGCAATAGCGGGGCCCGCAAAGATACGCAGTATTTT. This encodes CASSNSGARKDTQYF.

The rearrangement links TRBV19 to TRBJ2-7; TRBD1 matches 9 bases. Germline V gene sequence: CDR1 LNHDA, CDR2 SQIVND (reference sequence). The CDR3 is made up of 15 amino acids. V lost 4 bases, J lost 2 bases, and 6 bases stayed unmatched. As DNA, the CDR3 is TGTGCCAGTAGTAGGGACAGGGATTTCACCTACGAGCAGTACTTC. Protein: CASSRDRDFTYEQYF.

Many counts were recorded for this clonotype. This chain connects TRBV27 to TRBJ2-7, with 11 bases aligning to TRBD2. Germline V lookup: CDR1 MNHEY, CDR2 SMNVEV (reference sequence). The J segment lost 3 bases and the V segment lost 3 bases, leaving 7 bases of the junction unmatched. The CDR3 covers 16 residues. The CDR3 DNA is TGTGCCAGCAGTTTTGCTAGCGGGGGGACTAGCTACGAGCAGTACTTC. Encoded protein: CASSFASGGTSYEQYF.

This clonotype was recorded at least ten times. The chain uses TRBV24-1 and TRBJ2-7; D not certain. The CDR3 length is 12 residues. Germline CDR1 and CDR2: KGHDR and SFDVKD. The germline V and J ends were trimmed by 2 bases and 3 bases, with 4 bases remaining between them. CDR3 sequence (DNA): TGTGCCACCAGTGATTCTGACTACGAGCAGTACTTC. Protein product: CATSDSDYEQYF.

This clonotype has a count of ten or more. The genes are TRBV10-1 and TRBJ1-5; possible D gene TRBD1, 6 bases. CDR3 length: 15 residues. CDR1 WNHNN and CDR2 SYGVQD come from the germline V gene (reference sequence). V lost 7 bases and J lost 2, with 15 bases in between. CDR3 region: CASIPDRKGNQPQHF. The CDR3 region has the DNA TGCGCCAGCATACCTGACAGGAAGGGCAATCAGCCCCAGCATTTT.

Many counts were recorded for this clonotype. The genes are TRBV7-3 and TRBJ2-7, with 7 bases that match TRBD2. Germline V gene lookup returns CDR1 SGHTA and CDR2 FQGTGA. V lost 0 bases to trimming and J lost 0 bases; unmatched junction nucleotides: 8. CDR3 length: 17 amino acids. The CDR3 region has the DNA TGTGCCAGCAGCTTAACGGGACCGGGAGGCCCCTCCTACGAGCAGTACTTC. This encodes CASSLTGPGGPSYEQYF.

There are many counts of this clonotype. The chain uses TRBV2 and TRBJ2-7, with D uncertain. The CDR3 totals 16 residues. V dropped 1 base and J dropped 0 bases, with 13 bases sitting between them. The germline V gene encodes CDR1 SNHLY and CDR2 FYNNEI. DNA of the CDR3: TGTGCCAGCAGTGAAGAGCCCGGGCTCAGCTCCTACGAGCAGTACTTC. Translation gives CASSEEPGLSSYEQYF.

This clonotype was detected many times. The V call is TRBV11-2, the J call TRBJ2-4; 15 positions agree with TRBD2. Germline V gives CDR1 SGHAT, CDR2 FQNNGV. CDR3 size: 17 residues. J gave up 7 bases and V 4 bases, and 8 bases lay outside the gene matches. The CDR3 region has the DNA TGTGCCAGCAGCTCCGGACTAGCGGGGGGGCAGCGGAACATTCAGTACTTC. This codes for CASSSGLAGGQRNIQYF.

This clonotype was found many times. This rearrangement joins TRBV2 to TRBJ1-1; D is possibly TRBD1 (5 bases). V lost 8 bases, J lost 2 bases, and 18 bases lay in between. This CDR3 is built from 15 residues. Germline V gives CDR1 SNHLY, CDR2 FYNNEI. The CDR3 sequence: CASGWGWTPNTEAFF. CDR3 nucleotides: TGTGCCAGCGGGTGGGGTTGGACACCAAACACTGAAGCTTTCTTT.

V and J are TRBV7-8 and TRBJ1-3; the D gene is possibly TRBD1 (5 bases). V shed 3 bases and J shed 4 bases, with 16 bases lying between them. This CDR3 has 16 residues. Germline V gives CDR1 SGHVS, CDR2 FQNEAQ. CDR3 sequence (DNA): TGTGCCAGCAGCTTTCAAGCGACAGCTACAGGAAACACCATATATTTT. It encodes CASSFQATATGNTIYF.

The chain has TRBV11-1 and TRBJ2-7, with 7 bases aligning to TRBD1. CDR3 length: 17 amino acids. CDR1 SGHAT and CDR2 FQDESV come from the germline V gene (reference sequence). V shed 5 bases, J shed 0 bases, and the junction held 13 bases outside the gene matches. DNA of the CDR3: TGTGCCAGCAGCACAAACAAAGGGGCAGGGGGCTCCTACGAGCAGTACTTC. Translation: CASSTNKGAGGSYEQYF.

This clonotype has at least ten counts. The chain carries TRBV20-1 and TRBJ1-5; a weak D match, TRBD1 (5 bases). V lost 6 bases and J lost 11, with 17 bases in between. This CDR3 has 12 residues. Germline lookup yields CDR1 DFQATT and CDR2 SNEGSKA (reference sequence). The CDR3 bases are TGCAGTGCCCATCAGGGAGTGTTGACCCAGCATTTT. Protein: CSAHQGVLTQHF.

Many counts were recorded for this clonotype. The chain joins TRBV24-1 to TRBJ2-7; tentatively, D is TRBD1 (6 bases). CDR1 is KGHDR and CDR2 is SFDVKD in the germline V gene. Trimming took off 3 bases at V and 3 bases at J, with 17 bases between the two ends. The CDR3 length is 16 residues. CDR3 residues: CATSDSSGHGFYEQYF. For the CDR3, the DNA is TGTGCCACCAGTGATAGCTCGGGACATGGGTTCTACGAGCAGTACTTC.

This clonotype has ten or more counts. The chain carries TRBV6-1 and TRBJ2-2, with D perhaps matching TRBD1 (5 bases). V shed 2 bases and J shed 7 bases, with 5 bases lying between them. The CDR3 runs to 12 residues. Germline V CDR1 and CDR2: MNHNS, SASEGT. The CDR3 sequence is CASSERGGELFF. The CDR3 DNA reads as TGTGCCAGCAGTGAAAGGGGCGGGGAGCTGTTTTTT.

The rearrangement links TRBV29-1 to TRBJ1-2; 9 bases map to TRBD1. CDR3 length equals 13 residues. Trimming removed 7 bases from V and 2 bases from J; junction bases left unmatched: 5. CDR1 and CDR2 (germline): SQVTM, ANQGSEA. As DNA, the CDR3 is TGCAGCGGCATGGACAGGGGCAACTATGGCTACACCTTC. Protein sequence: CSGMDRGNYGYTF.

This chain links TRBV7-2 with TRBJ2-5, with 7 bases fitting TRBD2. This CDR3 contains 14 residues. J gave up 4 bases and V 3 bases, and 5 bases lay outside the gene matches. Germline assignment: CDR1 SGHTA and CDR2 FQGNSA. The CDR3 loop is CASSFWRGGETQYF. The CDR3 nucleotides read TGTGCCAGCAGCTTCTGGCGCGGGGGAGAGACCCAGTACTTC.

This clonotype was counted at least ten times. The V and J genes are TRBV19 and TRBJ1-5; D not resolved. The CDR3 runs 12 residues. Looked up from germline, CDR1 is LNHDA and CDR2 is SQIVND (reference sequence). V was cut by 8 bases and J by 5 bases, with 10 bases left in between. In DNA form, the CDR3 reads TGTGCCAGTTCCGAATTTGATCAGCCCCAGCATTTT. Amino acids: CASSEFDQPQHF.

Ten or more counts support this clonotype. The CDR3 is CASSPISLAGEDEQYF. For the CDR3, the DNA is TGTGCCAGCAGCCCGATTTCCCTAGCGGGGGAGGACGAGCAGTACTTC. The chain carries TRBV27 and TRBJ2-7; 10 bases match TRBD2. Germline assignment: CDR1 MNHEY and CDR2 SMNVEV (reference sequence). The CDR3 loop spans 16 amino acids. J was trimmed by 5 bases and V by 6 bases; bases with no gene match: 13.

This clonotype was detected many times. The rearrangement uses TRBV2 and TRBJ1-2; no definite D call. CDR1 is SNHLY, CDR2 FYNNEI, per germline. The CDR3 extends over 17 amino acids. V shed 3 bases and J shed 0 bases, with 17 bases lying between them. CDR3 sequence (DNA): TGTGCCAGCAGTGATCCTGGGTACGGGCCATCTAACTATGGCTACACCTTC. Translating it yields CASSDPGYGPSNYGYTF.

A remark on this clonotype: A much larger clone lies one base from this, so it may be a read error. This CDR3 fails to terminate in the conserved phenylalanine or tryptophan, so it likely reflects a read error. CDR3 DNA: TGTGCCAGCAGAAACAGGACAGGGACCTACACCTCC. It translates to CASRNRTGTYTS. The rearrangement joins TRBV28 to TRBJ1-2; 8 bases are shared with TRBD1. CDR1 MDHEN and CDR2 SYDVKM come from the germline V gene. This CDR3 contains 12 residues. The V gene end was trimmed by 6 bases and the J gene end by 10 bases; junction bases not matched to a gene: 7.

This clonotype came up many times. V gene TRBV12-3 or TRBV12-4 combines with J gene TRBJ1-5; D gene ambiguous. Trimming took off 3 bases at V and 6 bases at J, with 9 bases between the two ends. The CDR3 totals 13 residues. The chain's CDR3 is CASSFLGSQPQHF. CDR3 nucleotide sequence: TGTGCCAGCAGTTTCCTAGGAAGTCAGCCCCAGCATTTT.

This clonotype was found many times. The chain employs TRBV6-1 and TRBJ1-1, with D perhaps TRBD1 (5 bases). The CDR3 spans 16 residues. The germline gives CDR1 MNHNS, CDR2 SASEGT. V shed 0 bases and J shed 2 bases, with 13 bases lying between them. CDR3 nucleotides: TGTGCCAGCAGTGAAGCGTATCGACAGATCAACACTGAAGCTTTCTTT. It yields the protein CASSEAYRQINTEAFF.